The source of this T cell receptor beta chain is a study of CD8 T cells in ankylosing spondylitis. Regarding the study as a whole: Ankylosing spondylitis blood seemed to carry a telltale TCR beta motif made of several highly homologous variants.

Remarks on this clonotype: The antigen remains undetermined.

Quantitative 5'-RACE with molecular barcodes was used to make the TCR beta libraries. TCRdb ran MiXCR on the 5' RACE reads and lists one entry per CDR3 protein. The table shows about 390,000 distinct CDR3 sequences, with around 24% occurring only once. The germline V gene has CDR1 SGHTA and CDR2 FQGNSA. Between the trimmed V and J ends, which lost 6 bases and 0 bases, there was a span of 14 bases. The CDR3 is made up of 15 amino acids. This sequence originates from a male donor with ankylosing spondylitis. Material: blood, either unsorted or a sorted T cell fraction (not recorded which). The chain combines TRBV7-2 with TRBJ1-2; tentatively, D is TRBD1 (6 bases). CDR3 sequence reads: CASRNRQETNYGYTF. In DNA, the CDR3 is TGTGCCAGCAGGAATCGACAGGAGACTAACTATGGCTACACCTTC.